Below are 2 T cell receptor beta chains sequenced from a single sample in a study of post-analysis software for immune sequencing data. Regarding the study as a whole: TRBV5-6, TRBV5-1 and TRBV20-1 were among 4 or 5 TRBV segments more frequent in patients than controls.

No antigen has been identified for these receptors. TCR beta cDNA libraries had unique molecular identifiers. MiXCR was run by TCRdb on the PCR reads, yielding one entry per CDR3 protein. Of around 440,000 distinct CDR3 sequences in the sample, nearly 45% are singletons; the top ten hold around 10%. The material sequenced was blood. The source is a girl under 18 with multiple sclerosis.

This clonotype has only one observation. This rearrangement joins TRBV20-1 to TRBJ2-1, with 7 bases lining up with TRBD2. V lost 0 bases, J lost 7 bases, and 9 bases stayed unmatched. The CDR3 has 15 residues. CDR1 and CDR2 (germline): DFQATT, SNEGSKA (reference sequence). The CDR3 spells CSAREATGGLNEQFF. CDR3 nucleotides: TGCAGTGCTAGAGAGGCGACGGGAGGACTGAATGAGCAGTTCTTC.

This clonotype appeared a few times. The chain links TRBV20-1 to TRBJ2-7; 9 nucleotides line up with TRBD1. Per germline, CDR1 DFQATT and CDR2 SNEGSKA (reference sequence). The CDR3 runs 15 residues. Losses at the gene ends were 5 bases for V and 2 bases for J; bases not matched to a gene: 10. DNA of the CDR3: TGCAGTGCTTCCCCTGGGACAGGGAGCCCCTACGAGCAGTACTTC. Translating it yields CSASPGTGSPYEQYF.